This TCR beta chain was found in a study of T cell responses to AZD1222 COVID-19 vaccine. Clones were sequenced by immunoSEQ multiplex PCR, and TCRdb holds only the in-frame ones, with some missing. The data contain roughly 150,000 clones, roughly 90% of them singletons. This CDR3 comprises 15 residues. Trimming shortened V by 4 bases and J by 2 bases, and 13 bases separated the two germline ends. CDR1 is MDHEN and CDR2 is SYDVKM in the germline V gene. This sequence joins TRBV28 and TRBJ2-3; weak D call: TRBD2 (6 bases). The receptor was derived from an adult in good health. This specimen was peripheral blood, taken on day 0 of AZD1222 vaccination. DNA for the CDR3: TGTGCCAGCAGTTGGGCCGGGACTGTCACAGATACGCAGTATTTT. Its translation: CASSWAGTVTDTQYF.